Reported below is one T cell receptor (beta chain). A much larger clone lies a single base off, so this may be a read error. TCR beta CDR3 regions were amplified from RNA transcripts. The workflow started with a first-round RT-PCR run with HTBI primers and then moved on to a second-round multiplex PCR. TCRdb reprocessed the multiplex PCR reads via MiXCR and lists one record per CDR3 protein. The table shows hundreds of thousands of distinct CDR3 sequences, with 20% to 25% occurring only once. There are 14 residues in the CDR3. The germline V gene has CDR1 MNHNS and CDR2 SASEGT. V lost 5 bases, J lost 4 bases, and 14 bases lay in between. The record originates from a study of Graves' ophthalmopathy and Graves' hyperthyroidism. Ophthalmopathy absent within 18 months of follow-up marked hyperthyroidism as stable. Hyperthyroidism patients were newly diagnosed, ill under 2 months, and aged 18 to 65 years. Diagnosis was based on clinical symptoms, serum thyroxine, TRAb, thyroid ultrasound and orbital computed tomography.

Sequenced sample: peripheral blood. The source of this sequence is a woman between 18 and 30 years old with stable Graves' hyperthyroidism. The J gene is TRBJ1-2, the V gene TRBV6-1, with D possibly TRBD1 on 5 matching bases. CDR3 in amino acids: CASSRGTDAYGYTF. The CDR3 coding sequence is TGTGCCAGCAGTCGCGGGACGGATGCCTATGGCTACACCTTC.